This T cell receptor beta chain was captured by sequencing in a study of CD8 T cells in Susac syndrome. General study findings and limits: Susac-specific public clones in total CD8+ repertoires numbered some 15; in CD8+ TEMRA repertoires, they numbered a few.

Note on this clonotype: The target antigen is unknown.

The trim removed 6 bases at V and 5 bases at J, leaving 11 bases unmatched. Germline V gene sequence: CDR1 SGDLS, CDR2 YYNGEE. The CDR3 extends over 15 amino acids. Negative isolation yielded CD8+ and CD4+ T cells; FACS enriched TEMRA cells. About 0.5 to 1 ug RNA was reverse transcribed with random hexamers. TCRdb independently ran MiXCR on the immunoSEQ multiplex PCR reads; one entry per CDR3 protein. The sample carries some 200,000 distinct CDR3 sequences, approximately 95% recorded once. Sequencing was done on a sample of CD8+ T cells from PBMCs. V is TRBV9 and J is TRBJ2-7; 10 bases are a match to TRBD1. The receptor was isolated from a human donor with Susac syndrome. The CDR3 loop is CASTKGGQGINEQYF. DNA for the CDR3: TGTGCCAGCACCAAGGGGGGACAGGGGATCAACGAGCAGTACTTC.